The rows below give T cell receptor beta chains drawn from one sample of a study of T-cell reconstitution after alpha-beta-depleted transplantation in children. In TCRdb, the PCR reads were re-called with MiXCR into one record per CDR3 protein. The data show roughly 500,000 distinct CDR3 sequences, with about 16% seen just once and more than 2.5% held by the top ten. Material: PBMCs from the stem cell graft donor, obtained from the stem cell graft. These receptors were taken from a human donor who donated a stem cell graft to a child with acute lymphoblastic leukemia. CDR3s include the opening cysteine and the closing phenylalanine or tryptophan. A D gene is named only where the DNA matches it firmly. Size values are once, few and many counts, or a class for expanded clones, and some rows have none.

CASSEAAGIGANVLTF,TGTGCCAGCAGTGAAGCTGCCGGGATTGGGGCCAACGTCCTGACTTTC,.,.,TRBJ2-6,TRBV2
CASSKELGPYNEQFF,TGTGCCAGCAGCAAGGAATTGGGGCCCTACAATGAGCAGTTCTTC,.,.,TRBJ2-1,TRBV9
CASSSGVQGGGYTF,TGTGCCAGCAGCTCCGGAGTCCAGGGAGGTGGCTACACCTTC,few,.,TRBJ1-2,TRBV11-2
CASSQGQGGHTEAFF,TGTGCCAGCAGCCAAGGACAGGGCGGGCATACTGAAGCTTTCTTT,few,TRBD1,TRBJ1-1,TRBV4-2
CASSVDAGTGSHEQYF,TGTGCCAGCAGCGTAGATGCCGGGACAGGGTCCCACGAGCAGTACTTC,few,TRBD1,TRBJ2-7,TRBV9
CASSADLAYNEQFF,TGCGCCAGCAGCGCCGACCTAGCCTACAATGAGCAGTTCTTC,.,.,TRBJ2-1,TRBV5-1
CASSLVGAGEETQYF,TGTGCCAGCAGCTTAGTAGGGGCAGGGGAAGAGACCCAGTACTTC,.,.,TRBJ2-5,TRBV7-9
CASSSLNSQYEQYF,TGTGCCAGCAGCAGTTTAAACAGCCAGTACGAGCAGTACTTC,.,.,TRBJ2-7,TRBV27
CASIADENTGELFF,TGTGCAAGCATAGCCGACGAAAACACCGGGGAGCTGTTTTTT,few,.,TRBJ2-2,TRBV12-3/TRBV12-4
CASSGDSASFFNEQFF,TGTGCCAGCAGTGGGGACAGCGCTTCTTTCTTTAATGAGCAGTTCTTC,.,TRBD1,TRBJ2-1,TRBV12-3/TRBV12-4